The present entry profiles one TCR beta chain with its context. This clonotype was counted many times. Its antigen is still unknown. No per-base quality is available; no much larger clone lies one base away. TCR cDNA was made using 5'RACE template switching, a step that added a universal primer site and unique molecular identifiers. Priming of cDNA synthesis was performed from both the TCR alpha and TCR beta constant segments. Libraries were amplified in two PCR steps, with sample barcodes and sequencing adapters added in the second step. Libraries were sequenced on Illumina HiSeq 2500 (2x100 bp) or NovaSeq (2x150 bp). The original methods were these. Demultiplexing of reads and collapsing into UMI consensus sequences were performed with MIGEC, and V(D)J alignment was carried out with MiXCR. Using edgeR on replicate PBMC samples, clonotypes were called vaccine-responding if FDR was below 0.01 and the log2 fold change was above 5 up to day 15. CD4 or CD8 identity was assigned to each bulk clonotype according to whether the clonotype was present at higher abundance in the sequenced CD4 repertoire or the sequenced CD8 repertoire. TCRdb trimmed public reads at Q25 via fastp, called clones via MiXCR and kept in-frame beta chains. Each entry merges the rows of one CDR3 protein and shows their most common DNA and genes. In this record, the V and J calls reflect TCRdb's handling and not the investigators' own analysis. The table for this sample lists 240,000 or so distinct CDR3 sequences; less than 9% of them were counted only once. The ten largest clones represent about 0.9% of the sample.

These data belong to a study of T cells after yellow fever vaccination (dated by TCRdb to the late 2010s). For the study in its entirety: The SMART-Seq v4 Ultra Low Input RNA kit was used to prepare libraries from fractions with low cell numbers. Bulk TCR alpha and beta repertoires were sequenced longitudinally to track T-cell clones before and after primary and booster YFV17D yellow fever vaccination. Two healthy male donors made up the cohort, one aged 18 to 30 years and the other aged 30 to 40 years. Blood was collected at multiple timepoints before and after primary and secondary immunization, and bulk PBMC replicates and cell subsets were isolated.

Interpreted using the paper, the treatment or condition label stands for: live attenuated yellow fever vaccine strain. PBMCs were isolated from peripheral blood using a standard Ficoll-Paque protocol. Dynabeads CD4 and CD8 positive selection kits were used to isolate the CD4 and CD8 T-cell fractions. TriZol was used to extract RNA from bulk PBMCs, from CD4 and CD8 fractions, and from dextramer-positive and dextramer-negative fractions. Beyond this particular receptor, the publication reports: The study included only a couple of donors, which limits how far the findings can be generalized. A small share of clonotypes was detected in both CD4 and CD8 compartments, with the overlap likely arising from convergent recombination. Computational filtering was required because FACS-sorted repertoires could contain abundant contaminating clonotypes from the bulk population. After the booster, most of the clones that had expanded following primary vaccination were detected again (approximately 96% of CD4 and around 88% of CD8), which suggests that memory was broadly maintained. The secondary T-cell response was weaker than the primary response but faster, peaking on day 5 instead of day 15.

CDR1 GTSNPN and CDR2 SVGIG were looked up in the germline V gene (reference sequence). The CDR3 covers 15 residues, taking in both the cysteine and the phenylalanine. The retained sequence is limited to the CDR3, 45 bases, with the frame set at the first base. Compared with germline, V lacks 2 bases and J lacks 3 bases; bases without a gene match: 6. The origin of this receptor is a man aged 30-40 years who received the YFV17D yellow fever vaccine. Source: CD4+ T cells sorted from PBMCs, taken 15 days after the yellow fever booster vaccination. The V and J genes are TRBV30 and TRBJ1-4; 7 of the junction bases match TRBD1. CDR3 protein: CAWSHGTVANEKLFF. The bases are TGTGCCTGGAGTCACGGGACAGTAGCTAATGAAAAACTGTTTTTT.